This is a list of T cell receptor beta chains from one sample in a study of blood T cell repertoires in COVID-19. The protocol was immunoSEQ multiplex PCR, while the TCRdb copy is restricted to in-frame clones and leaves out a portion. In the table there are roughly 120,000 clones, around three quarters of which are singletons. Input material: peripheral blood. These receptors were obtained from a woman in her sixties or seventies with acute or convalescent COVID-19. Both conserved end residues are part of each CDR3. The D gene is left open where the match is weak. Clone sizes are given selectively: once, few, many, or a class where the clone is expanded.

TRBJ2-3 | . | . | TRBV5-6 | TGTGCCAGCAGCTTGAGGGGAATTTGGAAGGATACGCAGTATTTT | CASSLRGIWKDTQYF
TRBJ2-2 | medium-sized | TRBD1 | TRBV11-2 | TGTGCCAGCAGCTCACAGGGGTCCACCGGGGAGCTGTTTTTT | CASSSQGSTGELFF
TRBJ2-5 | . | . | TRBV27 | TGTGCCAGCAGTTTCCACAGCCAAGAGACCCAGTACTTC | CASSFHSQETQYF
TRBJ2-3 | few | . | TRBV7-2 | TGTGCCAGCAACCCGACGGGGGACACAGATACGCAGTATTTT | CASNPTGDTDTQYF
TRBJ1-5 | once | TRBD1 | TRBV30 | TGTGCCTGGAGTGTCTGGGACAGGGCTAGCAATCAGCCCCAGCATTTT | CAWSVWDRASNQPQHF
TRBJ1-1 | . | . | TRBV9 | TGTGCCAGCAGCACACTTAAACAGGGCCACGCTTTCTTT | CASSTLKQGHAFF
TRBJ1-1 | few | TRBD1 | TRBV7-2 | TGTGCCAGCAGCGGAGCCGGGACAGGGGGCACTGAAGCTTTCTTT | CASSGAGTGGTEAFF
TRBJ2-5 | once | . | TRBV24-1 | TGTGCCACCAGTGACTCAGGGCGGGAGACCCAGTACTTC | CATSDSGRETQYF
TRBJ2-7 | few | . | TRBV5-1 | TGCGCCAGCAGCTTGGAACAGTCTTCCTACGAGCAGTACTTC | CASSLEQSSYEQYF
TRBJ1-5 | once | TRBD1 | TRBV2 | TGTGCCAGCAGTGGACAGGGCTACAATCAGCCCCAGCATTTT | CASSGQGYNQPQHF
TRBJ2-7 | . | TRBD1 | TRBV3-1/TRBV3-2 | TGTGCCAGCAGCACGGGACAGATGACCTACGAGCAGTACTTC | CASSTGQMTYEQYF